Listed below are T cell receptor beta chains from one sample, sequenced in a study of T cell responses to AZD1222 COVID-19 vaccine. Measured with immunoSEQ multiplex PCR; TCRdb has only the in-frame clones, and not every one. Here the sample spans 150,000 to 200,000 clones, 90% to 95% being singletons. The sequencing here drew on peripheral blood, taken on day 0 of AZD1222 vaccination. Every receptor here comes from an adult in good health. Both conserved end residues are part of each CDR3. A D gene is named only where the DNA matches it firmly. Clone size, where shown, is once, few, many, or a class for clones that have expanded.

clone_size,v_call,j_call,d_call,cdr3_nt,cdr3_aa
.,TRBV6-1,TRBJ1-2,.,TGTGCCAGCAGTGAATGGTCCGGGGATAACTATGGCTACACCTTC,CASSEWSGDNYGYTF
.,TRBV5-1,TRBJ2-5,TRBD2,TGCGCCAGCAGCTTGGCCACGGGGGGGAGGACCCAGTACTTC,CASSLATGGRTQYF
.,TRBV3-1/TRBV3-2,TRBJ2-3,TRBD2,TGTGCCAGCAGCCAAGACCTTCTTAGCGGGGGGGCGGGCACAGATACGCAGTATTTT,CASSQDLLSGGAGTDTQYF
.,TRBV4-1,TRBJ2-7,.,TGCGCCAGCAGCCAAGTTCTCTTCCAATACGAGCAGTACTTC,CASSQVLFQYEQYF
.,TRBV5-6,TRBJ2-5,.,TGTGCCAGCAGCTTGACAGGGATTAGGGAGACCCAGTACTTC,CASSLTGIRETQYF
few,TRBV7-8,TRBJ1-1,TRBD1,TGTGCCAGCAGCATTACAGGGGGCACTGAAGCTTTCTTT,CASSITGGTEAFF
.,TRBV19,TRBJ2-7,.,TGTGCCAGTAGTAGTAATGTGGGTAATTACGAGCAGTACTTC,CASSSNVGNYEQYF
once,TRBV7-2,TRBJ2-5,.,TGTGCCAGCAGCAAAACTCCGGGACCAATTCAAGAGACCCAGTACTTC,CASSKTPGPIQETQYF
.,TRBV5-1,TRBJ1-3,TRBD1,TGCGCCAGCAGCTTTGGACAGGCGGAAAACACCATATATTTT,CASSFGQAENTIYF
once,TRBV27,TRBJ2-7,.,TGTGCCAGCAGCCCGCGCGGGCCCTTTGACGAGCAGTACTTC,CASSPRGPFDEQYF
.,TRBV15,TRBJ1-6,TRBD1,TGTGCCACCAGCAGAGATACAGGGGTAAACTGGGCCCTTTATTCACCCCTCCACTTT,CATSRDTGVNWALYSPLHF
.,TRBV6-6,TRBJ2-5,.,TGTGCCAGCAGTTACGCTTCGGGTCAAGAGACCCAGTACTTC,CASSYASGQETQYF
.,TRBV5-6,TRBJ1-2,TRBD1,TGTGCCAGCAGCTTGTTGACAGGGGTTGGCTACACCTTC,CASSLLTGVGYTF
.,TRBV7-8,TRBJ1-2,.,TGTGCCAGCAGCTTTACGGCGATGGATGGCTACACCTTC,CASSFTAMDGYTF
.,TRBV29-1,TRBJ2-1,.,TGCAGCGTTGACGGGAGCTCCTACAATGAGCAGTTCTTC,CSVDGSSYNEQFF
.,TRBV6-2/TRBV6-3,TRBJ1-2,.,.,CASSSSGQNYGYTF
.,TRBV6-5,TRBJ2-3,TRBD1,TGTGCCAGCACTATGACAGGGGGTGTAAATACGCAGTATTTT,CASTMTGGVNTQYF
.,TRBV4-3,TRBJ1-2,.,TGCGCCAGCAGCCAAGACCGACAGGAGTATGGCTACACCTTC,CASSQDRQEYGYTF
.,TRBV5-1,TRBJ2-7,.,TGCGCCAGCAGCGGTGGGACCAACTCCTACGAGCAGTACTTC,CASSGGTNSYEQYF
.,TRBV7-9,TRBJ2-3,.,TGTGCCAGCAGCTTGGGGGGGGCCCCAGATACGCAGTATTTT,CASSLGGAPDTQYF
.,TRBV3-1/TRBV3-2,TRBJ2-5,.,TGTGCCAGCAGCCCCTACCCTGGGGCTCAAGAGACCCAGTACTTC,CASSPYPGAQETQYF
.,TRBV28,TRBJ2-3,.,TGTGCCAGCAGTTTTTCTCTTGCAAGCCAGCCGTACACAGATACGCAGTATTTT,CASSFSLASQPYTDTQYF
once,TRBV4-2,TRBJ2-5,.,TGTGCCAGCAGCCAAGGTGCCGGGGACCAAGAGACCCAGTACTTC,CASSQGAGDQETQYF
few,TRBV28,TRBJ2-1,.,TGTGCCAGCACCCATGCCGGACGGAAAAGCTCCTACAATGAGCAGTTCTTC,CASTHAGRKSSYNEQFF
.,TRBV4-1,TRBJ2-4,TRBD1,TGCGCCAGCAGCCAGGGACAGGGCGGCAGGGGCAAAAACATTCAGTACTTC,CASSQGQGGRGKNIQYF
.,TRBV4-1,TRBJ1-1,.,TGCGCCAGCAGCCTACAGGAAGGGGGGACTGAAGCTTTCTTT,CASSLQEGGTEAFF
.,TRBV7-9,TRBJ2-1,TRBD1,TGTGCCAGCAGCCTAACAGGGGATTCACATGAGCAGTTCTTC,CASSLTGDSHEQFF
.,TRBV18,TRBJ2-3,TRBD1,TGTGCCAGCTCACCACCACAGGGGACGCAGTATTTT,CASSPPQGTQYF
.,TRBV11-3,TRBJ2-3,.,TGTGCCAGCAGCTCGTACCTAACACGGGGCACAATTACGCAGTATTTT,CASSSYLTRGTITQYF